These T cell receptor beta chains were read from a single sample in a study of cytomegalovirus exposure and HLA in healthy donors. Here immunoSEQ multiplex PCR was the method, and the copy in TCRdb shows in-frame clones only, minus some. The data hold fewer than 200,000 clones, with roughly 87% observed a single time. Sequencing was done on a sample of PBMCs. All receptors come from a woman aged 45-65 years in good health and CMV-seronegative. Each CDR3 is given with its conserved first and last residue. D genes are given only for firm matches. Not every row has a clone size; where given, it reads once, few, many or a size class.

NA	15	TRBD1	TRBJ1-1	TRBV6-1	CASGGTGGADTEAFF	TGTGCCAGCGGAGGGACAGGGGGGGCGGACACTGAAGCTTTCTTT
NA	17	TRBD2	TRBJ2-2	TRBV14	CASSPTSWIGNTGELFF	TGTGCCAGCAGCCCGACTAGCTGGATCGGGAACACCGGGGAGCTGTTTTTT
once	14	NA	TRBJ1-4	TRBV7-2	CASSLSGGQEKLFF	TGTGCCAGCAGCTTGAGCGGGGGTCAGGAAAAACTGTTTTTT
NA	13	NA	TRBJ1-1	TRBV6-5	CASSKQGNTEAFF	TGTGCCAGCAGTAAACAGGGGAACACTGAAGCTTTCTTT
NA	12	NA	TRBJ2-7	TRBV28	CASLKSSYEQYF	TGTGCCAGCCTAAAAAGCTCCTACGAGCAGTACTTC
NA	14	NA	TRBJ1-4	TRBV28	CASSPASTNEKLFF	TGTGCCAGCAGCCCCGCGTCAACTAATGAAAAACTGTTTTTT
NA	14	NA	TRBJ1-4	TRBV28	CASSLTTTNEKLFF	TGTGCCAGCAGTCTAACCACAACTAATGAAAAACTGTTTTTT
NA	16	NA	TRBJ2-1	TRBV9	CASSVGSRLFYNEQFF	TGTGCCAGCAGCGTAGGCAGTCGTCTTTTTTACAATGAGCAGTTCTTC
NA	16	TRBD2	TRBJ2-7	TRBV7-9	CASRGLAGGTSYEQYF	TGTGCCAGCAGGGGACTAGCGGGAGGAACCTCCTACGAGCAGTACTTC
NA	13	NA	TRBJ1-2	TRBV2	CASKYGGDYGYTF	TGTGCCAGCAAATACGGGGGAGACTATGGCTACACCTTC
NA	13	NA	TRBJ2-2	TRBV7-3	CASSFRGTGELFF	TGTGCCAGCAGCTTCAGGGGCACCGGGGAGCTGTTTTTT
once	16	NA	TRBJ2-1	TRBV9	CASSVEGSSSYNEQFF	TGTGCCAGCAGCGTAGAAGGGAGTAGCTCCTACAATGAGCAGTTCTTC
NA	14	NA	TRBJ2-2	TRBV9	CASSVATGTGELFF	TGTGCCAGCAGCGTAGCTACAGGGACCGGGGAGCTGTTTTTT
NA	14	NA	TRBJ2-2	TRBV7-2	CASSSALNTGELFF	TGTGCCAGCAGCTCAGCCCTGAACACCGGGGAGCTGTTTTTT
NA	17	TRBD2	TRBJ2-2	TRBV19	CASSIPSGRADTGELFF	TGTGCCAGTAGTATTCCTAGCGGGAGGGCCGACACCGGGGAGCTGTTTTTT
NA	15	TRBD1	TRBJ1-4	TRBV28	CASHALRGTNEKLFF	TGTGCCAGCCACGCTCTCAGGGGGACTAATGAAAAACTGTTTTTT
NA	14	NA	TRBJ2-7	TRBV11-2	CASSLEFQGYEQYF	TGTGCCAGCAGCTTAGAGTTCCAGGGATACGAGCAGTACTTC
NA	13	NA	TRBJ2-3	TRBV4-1	CASSLGDTDTQYF	TGCGCCAGCAGCTTAGGAGACACAGATACGCAGTATTTT
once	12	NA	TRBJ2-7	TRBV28	CASSFTSGEQYF	TGTGCCAGCAGTTTTACTTCGGGCGAGCAGTACTTC
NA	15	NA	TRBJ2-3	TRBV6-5	CAPSKGPAGLDTQYF	TGTGCCCCCAGCAAGGGCCCGGCGGGTTTGGATACGCAGTATTTT
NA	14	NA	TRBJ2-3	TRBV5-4	CASSFRTSTDTQYF	TGTGCCAGCAGCTTCAGGACTAGCACAGATACGCAGTATTTT
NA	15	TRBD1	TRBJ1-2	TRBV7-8	CASSLTDRGKLGYTF	TGTGCCAGCAGCTTAACCGACAGGGGGAAGTTGGGCTACACCTTC
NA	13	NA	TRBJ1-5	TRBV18	CASSPGRDQPQHF	TGTGCCAGCTCTCCCGGGCGGGATCAGCCCCAGCATTTT
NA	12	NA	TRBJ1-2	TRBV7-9	CASSLRGYGYTF	TGTGCCAGCAGCTTACGAGGATATGGCTACACCTTC
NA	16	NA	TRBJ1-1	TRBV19	CASTVGVGGDSTEAFF	TGTGCCAGTACAGTTGGGGTGGGAGGGGATAGCACTGAAGCTTTCTTT
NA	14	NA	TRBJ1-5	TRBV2	CASKRDYSNQPQHF	TGTGCCAGCAAAAGGGACTATAGCAATCAGCCCCAGCATTTT
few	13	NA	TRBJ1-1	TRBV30	CAWSVSGVTEAFF	TGTGCCTGGAGCGTTTCGGGAGTCACTGAAGCTTTCTTT
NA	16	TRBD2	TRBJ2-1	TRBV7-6	CASSRQAGNSYNEQFF	TGTGCCAGCAGCCGACAAGCGGGAAACTCCTACAATGAGCAGTTCTTC
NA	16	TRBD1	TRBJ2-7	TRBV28	CASSPNRGRMAYEQYF	TGTGCCAGCAGCCCCAACAGGGGGCGTATGGCCTACGAGCAGTACTTC
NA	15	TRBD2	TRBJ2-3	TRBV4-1	CASSRTSGGADTQYF	TGCGCCAGCAGCCGGACTAGCGGGGGGGCAGATACGCAGTATTTT
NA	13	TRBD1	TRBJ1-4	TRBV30	CAWMTGSNEKLFF	TGTGCCTGGATGACAGGGTCGAATGAAAAACTGTTTTTT
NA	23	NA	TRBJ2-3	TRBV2	CASSEAPTWKGGIAKVGTDTQYF	TGTGCCAGCAGTGAAGCCCCAACATGGAAGGGGGGGATAGCCAAAGTGGGCACAGATACGCAGTATTTT
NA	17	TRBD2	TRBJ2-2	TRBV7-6	CASRLAPSGANTGELFF	TGTGCCAGCAGATTGGCCCCTAGCGGGGCGAACACCGGGGAGCTGTTTTTT
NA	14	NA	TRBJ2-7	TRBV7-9	CASTSKYGAGEQYF	TGTGCCAGCACCTCCAAGTACGGCGCGGGGGAGCAGTACTTC
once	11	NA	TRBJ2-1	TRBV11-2	CASSTPREQFF	TGTGCCAGCAGCACCCCGAGAGAGCAGTTCTTC
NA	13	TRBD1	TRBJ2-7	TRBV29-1	CSVKGTGYYEQYF	TGCAGCGTCAAGGGGACAGGGTACTACGAGCAGTACTTC
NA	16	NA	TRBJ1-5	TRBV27	CASSLSGPASQGPQHF	TGTGCCAGCAGTTTATCAGGGCCGGCCAGCCAGGGGCCCCAGCATTTT
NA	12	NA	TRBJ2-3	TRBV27	CASSRLSDTQYF	TGTGCCAGCAGTCGGCTTAGCGATACGCAGTATTTT
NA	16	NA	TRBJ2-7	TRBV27	CASSLSGGRSSYEQYF	TGTGCCAGCAGTTTGTCGGGGGGCCGGAGCTCCTACGAGCAGTACTTC
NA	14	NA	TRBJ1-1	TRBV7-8	CASSPGGRITEAFF	TGTGCCAGCAGTCCGGGGGGGCGGATAACTGAAGCTTTCTTT
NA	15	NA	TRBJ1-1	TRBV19	CASSTSWTANTEAFF	TGTGCCAGTAGTACCTCCTGGACAGCGAACACTGAAGCTTTCTTT
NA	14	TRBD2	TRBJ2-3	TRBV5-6	CASSFRAGRDTQYF	TGTGCCAGCAGCTTCAGAGCGGGGCGAGATACGCAGTATTTT